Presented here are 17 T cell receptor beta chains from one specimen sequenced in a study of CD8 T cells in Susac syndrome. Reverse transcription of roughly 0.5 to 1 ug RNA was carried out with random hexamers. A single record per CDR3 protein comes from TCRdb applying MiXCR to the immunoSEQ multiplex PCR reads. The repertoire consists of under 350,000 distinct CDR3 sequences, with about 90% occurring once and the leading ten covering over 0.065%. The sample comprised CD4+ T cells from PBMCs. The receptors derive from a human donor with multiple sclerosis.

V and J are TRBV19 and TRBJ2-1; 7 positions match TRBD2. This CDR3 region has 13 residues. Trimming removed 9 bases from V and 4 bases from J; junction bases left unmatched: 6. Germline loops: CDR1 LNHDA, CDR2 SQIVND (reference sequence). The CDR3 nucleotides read TGTGCCAGCGCGATGGGGGGGTACAATGAGCAGTTCTTC. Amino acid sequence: CASAMGGYNEQFF.

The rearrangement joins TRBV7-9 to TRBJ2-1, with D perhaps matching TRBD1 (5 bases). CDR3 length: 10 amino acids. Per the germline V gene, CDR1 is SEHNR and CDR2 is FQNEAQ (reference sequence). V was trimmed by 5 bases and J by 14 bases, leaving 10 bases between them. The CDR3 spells CASSQGVEFF. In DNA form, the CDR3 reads TGTGCCAGCAGCCAAGGGGTGGAGTTCTTC.

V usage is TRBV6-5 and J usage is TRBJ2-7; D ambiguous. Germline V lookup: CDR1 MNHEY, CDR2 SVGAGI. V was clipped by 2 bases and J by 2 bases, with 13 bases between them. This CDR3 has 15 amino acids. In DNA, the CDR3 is TGTGCCAGCAGTTACGCGGCAGCCAGACCCTACGAGCAGTACTTC. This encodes CASSYAAARPYEQYF.

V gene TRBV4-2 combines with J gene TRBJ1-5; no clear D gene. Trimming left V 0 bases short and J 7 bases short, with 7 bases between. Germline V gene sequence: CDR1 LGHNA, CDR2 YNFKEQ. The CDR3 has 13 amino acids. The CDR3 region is CASSQDSGQPQHF. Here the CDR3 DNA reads TGTGCCAGCAGCCAAGATTCGGGGCAGCCCCAGCATTTT.

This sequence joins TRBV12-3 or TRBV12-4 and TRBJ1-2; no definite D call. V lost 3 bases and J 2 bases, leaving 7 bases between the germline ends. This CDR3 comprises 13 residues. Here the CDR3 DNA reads TGTGCCAGCAGTTTTGGCAGGAACTATGGCTACACCTTC. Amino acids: CASSFGRNYGYTF.

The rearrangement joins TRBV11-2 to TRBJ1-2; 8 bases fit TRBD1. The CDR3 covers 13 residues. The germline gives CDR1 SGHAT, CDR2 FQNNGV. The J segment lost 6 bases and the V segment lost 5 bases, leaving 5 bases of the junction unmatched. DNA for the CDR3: TGTGCCAGCAGCCCGGACAGGGACCATGGCTACACCTTC. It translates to CASSPDRDHGYTF.

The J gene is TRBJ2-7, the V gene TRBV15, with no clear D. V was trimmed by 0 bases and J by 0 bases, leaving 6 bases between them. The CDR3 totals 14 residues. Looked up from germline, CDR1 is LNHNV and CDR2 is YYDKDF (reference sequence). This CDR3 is CATSRDVVSYEQYF. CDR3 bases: TGTGCCACCAGCAGAGATGTCGTCTCCTACGAGCAGTACTTC.

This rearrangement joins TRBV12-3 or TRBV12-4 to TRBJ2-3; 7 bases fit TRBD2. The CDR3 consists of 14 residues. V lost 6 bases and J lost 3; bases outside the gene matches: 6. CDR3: CASRKAGATDTQYF. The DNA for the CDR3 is TGTGCCAGCAGGAAGGCGGGAGCGACAGATACGCAGTATTTT.

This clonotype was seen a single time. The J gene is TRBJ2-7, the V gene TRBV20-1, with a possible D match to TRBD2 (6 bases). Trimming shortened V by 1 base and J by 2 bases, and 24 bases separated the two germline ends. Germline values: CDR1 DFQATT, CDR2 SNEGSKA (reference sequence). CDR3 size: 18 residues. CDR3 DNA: TGCAGTGCTAGAGCACCCCTCAAGTGGCGGGACTCCACCTACGAGCAGTACTTC. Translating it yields CSARAPLKWRDSTYEQYF.

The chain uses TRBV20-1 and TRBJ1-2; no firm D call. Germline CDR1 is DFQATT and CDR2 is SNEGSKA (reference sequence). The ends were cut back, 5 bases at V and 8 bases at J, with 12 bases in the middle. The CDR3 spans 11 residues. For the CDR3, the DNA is TGCAGTGCTCAAGGAGGTGAAGGCTACACCTTC. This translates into CSAQGGEGYTF.

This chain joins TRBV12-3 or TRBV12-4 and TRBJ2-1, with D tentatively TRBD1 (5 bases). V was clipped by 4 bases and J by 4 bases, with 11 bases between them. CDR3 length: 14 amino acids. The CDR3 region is CASSWGLQYNEQFF. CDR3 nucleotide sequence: TGTGCCAGCAGTTGGGGCCTCCAATACAATGAGCAGTTCTTC.

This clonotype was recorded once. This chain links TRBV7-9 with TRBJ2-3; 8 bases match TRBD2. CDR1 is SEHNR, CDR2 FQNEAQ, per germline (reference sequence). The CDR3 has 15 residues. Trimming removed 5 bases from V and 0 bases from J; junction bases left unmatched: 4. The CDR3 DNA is TGTGCCAGCAGCCTTAAGCGGGGGAGCACAGATACGCAGTATTTT. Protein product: CASSLKRGSTDTQYF.

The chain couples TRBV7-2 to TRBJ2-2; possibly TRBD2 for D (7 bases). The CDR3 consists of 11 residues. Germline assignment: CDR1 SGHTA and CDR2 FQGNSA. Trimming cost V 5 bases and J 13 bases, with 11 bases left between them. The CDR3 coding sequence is TGTGCCAGCAGCCCAGGGGAGGGGCTGTTTTTT. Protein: CASSPGEGLFF.

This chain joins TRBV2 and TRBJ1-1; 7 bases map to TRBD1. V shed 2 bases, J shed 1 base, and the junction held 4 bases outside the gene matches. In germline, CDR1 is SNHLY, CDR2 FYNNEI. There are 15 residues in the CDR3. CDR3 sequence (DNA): TGTGCCAGCAGTGAAAGGGGGCTTGGGAACACTGAAGCTTTCTTT. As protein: CASSERGLGNTEAFF.

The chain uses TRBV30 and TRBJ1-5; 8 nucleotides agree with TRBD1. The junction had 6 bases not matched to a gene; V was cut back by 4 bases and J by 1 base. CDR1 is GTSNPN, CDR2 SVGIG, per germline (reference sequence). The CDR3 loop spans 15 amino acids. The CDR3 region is CAWTHQGASNQPQHF. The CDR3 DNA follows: TGTGCCTGGACCCACCAGGGGGCGAGCAATCAGCCCCAGCATTTT.

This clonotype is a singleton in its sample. The CDR3 nucleotides read TGCAGTGCTAGGGTGGGGGGGGAATTGAACACTGAAGCTTTCTTT. Translation: CSARVGGELNTEAFF. V gene TRBV20-1 combines with J gene TRBJ1-1, with a tentative D call TRBD1 (5 bases). CDR1 and CDR2 (germline): DFQATT, SNEGSKA (reference sequence). The V end lost 3 bases, the J end lost 0 bases, and 14 bases lay between the germline ends. This CDR3 is built from 15 residues.

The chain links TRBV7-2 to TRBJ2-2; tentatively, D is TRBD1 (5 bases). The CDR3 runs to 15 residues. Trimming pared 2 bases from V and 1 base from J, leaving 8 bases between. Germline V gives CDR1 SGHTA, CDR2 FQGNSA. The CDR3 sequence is CASSLIGQNTGELFF. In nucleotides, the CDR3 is TGTGCCAGCAGCTTAATTGGACAGAACACCGGGGAGCTGTTTTTT.